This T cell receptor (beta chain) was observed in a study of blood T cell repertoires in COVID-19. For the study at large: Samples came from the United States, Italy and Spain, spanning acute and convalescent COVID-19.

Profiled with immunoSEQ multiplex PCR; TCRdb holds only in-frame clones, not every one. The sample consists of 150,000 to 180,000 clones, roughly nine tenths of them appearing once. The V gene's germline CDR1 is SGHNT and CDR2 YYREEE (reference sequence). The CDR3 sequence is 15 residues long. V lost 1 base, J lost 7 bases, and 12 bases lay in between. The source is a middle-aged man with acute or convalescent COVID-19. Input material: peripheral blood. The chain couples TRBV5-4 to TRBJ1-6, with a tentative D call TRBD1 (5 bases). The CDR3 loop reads CASSLWGVGNSPLHF. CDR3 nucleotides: TGTGCCAGCAGCTTGTGGGGGGTCGGGAATTCACCCCTCCACTTT. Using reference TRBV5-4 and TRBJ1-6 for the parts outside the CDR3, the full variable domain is ETGVTQSPTHLIKTRGQQVTLRCSSQSGHNTVSWYQQALGQGPQFIFQYYREEENGRGNFPPRFSGLQFPNYSSELNVNALELDDSALYLCASSLWGVGNSPLHFGNGTRLTVT.